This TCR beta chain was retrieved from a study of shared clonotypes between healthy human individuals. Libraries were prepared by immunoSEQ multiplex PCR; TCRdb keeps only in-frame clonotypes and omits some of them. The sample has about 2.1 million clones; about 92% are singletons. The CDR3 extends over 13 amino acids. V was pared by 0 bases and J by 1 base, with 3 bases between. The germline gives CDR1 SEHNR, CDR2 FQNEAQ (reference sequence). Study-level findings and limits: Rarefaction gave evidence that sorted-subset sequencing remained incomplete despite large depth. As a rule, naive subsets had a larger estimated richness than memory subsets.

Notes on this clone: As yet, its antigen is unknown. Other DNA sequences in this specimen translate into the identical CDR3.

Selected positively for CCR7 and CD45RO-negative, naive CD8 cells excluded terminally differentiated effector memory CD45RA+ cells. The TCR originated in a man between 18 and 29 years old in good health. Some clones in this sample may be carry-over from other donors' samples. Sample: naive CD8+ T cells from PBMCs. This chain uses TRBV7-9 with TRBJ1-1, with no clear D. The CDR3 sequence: CASSLAQNTEAFF. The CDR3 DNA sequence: TGTGCCAGCAGCTTAGCCCAGAACACTGAAGCTTTCTTT. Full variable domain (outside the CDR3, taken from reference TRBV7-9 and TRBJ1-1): DTGVSQNPRHKITKRGQNVTFRCDPISEHNRLYWYRQTLGQGPEFLTYFQNEAQLEKSRLLSDRFSAERPKGSFSTLEIQRTEQGDSAMYLCASSLAQNTEAFFGQGTRLTVV.